This T cell receptor beta chain was identified during a study of T cell repertoires in cytomegalovirus infection. Whole-study findings and limits: Clonotypes of TCR beta that were HLA-C-restricted and CMV-specific dominated the ex vivo response.

Looked up from germline, CDR1 is ENHRY and CDR2 is SYGVKD. V lost 6 bases to trimming and J lost 4 bases, with 9 bases between them. The CDR3 is made up of 12 amino acids. A word on this clonotype: Its antigen is not known.

TCRdb re-called the reads with MiXCR, one entry per CDR3 protein. The data hold around 710,000 distinct CDR3 sequences, with 29% observed a single time. The chain links TRBV10-3 to TRBJ1-2; D perhaps matches TRBD1 (6 bases). The sequence was obtained from a human donor in good health (CMV status not recorded). Some clones in this sample may be carry-over from other donors' samples. The input for sequencing was cultured CD8+ T cells from PBMCs, taken from culture after CMV antigen stimulation. This chain's CDR3 is CAIRVDSYGYTF. The CDR3 DNA reads TGTGCCATCAGAGTGGACAGCTATGGCTACACCTTC.